Following are 30 T cell receptor beta chains from one sample sequenced in a study of control samples from healthy donors and cancer patients. Sequencing was performed with immunoSEQ multiplex PCR; in TCRdb, only in-frame clones are kept and a portion is missing. The sample consists of tens of thousands of clones, 88% of them appearing once. The sequencing input was blood. The receptors were sampled from a man aged 50 to 60 in good health.

The chain recombines TRBV28 with TRBJ2-6; D remains unclear. Trimming pared 7 bases from V and 2 bases from J, leaving 9 bases between. Per germline, CDR1 MDHEN and CDR2 SYDVKM. The CDR3 runs 14 residues. The CDR3 protein is CASTLRPGANVLTF. The CDR3 DNA sequence: TGTGCCAGCACCCTCCGACCTGGGGCCAACGTCCTGACTTTC.

The chain carries TRBV11-2 and TRBJ2-3, with TRBD2 matching 12 bases. The length of the CDR3 is 17 residues. The V segment lost 4 bases and the J segment 5 bases; nucleotides outside the gene matches: 10. Germline V gene sequence: CDR1 SGHAT, CDR2 FQNNGV. The CDR3 loop is CASSSGMTSGSRDTQYF. The CDR3 DNA reads as TGTGCCAGCAGCTCAGGAATGACTAGCGGGAGTAGAGATACGCAGTATTTT.

This chain links TRBV9 with TRBJ2-1; TRBD1 might be the D (5 bases). Germline values: CDR1 SGDLS, CDR2 YYNGEE. This CDR3 is 15 amino acids long. V was cut by 4 bases and J by 2 bases, with 13 bases left in between. The CDR3 bases are TGTGCCAGCAGCCTGCAGGGTTGGGCCTACAATGAGCAGTTCTTC. Translation: CASSLQGWAYNEQFF.

The chain couples TRBV18 to TRBJ1-1; D is uncertain. The length of the CDR3 is 11 residues. Trimming took 2 bases from V and 6 from J, leaving 4 bases between them. Germline V gene data show CDR1 as KGHSH and CDR2 as LQKENI. The CDR3, as DNA: TGTGCCAGCTCACCATACCCTGAAGCTTTCTTT. Amino acids: CASSPYPEAFF.

The V and J genes are TRBV11-2 and TRBJ1-5; D call uncertain. Germline assignment: CDR1 SGHAT and CDR2 FQNNGV. Trimming stripped 5 bases from V and 7 bases from J, with 12 bases between. The CDR3 has 13 residues. CDR3 DNA: TGTGCCAGCAGCCGAATCCCCGGCCAGCCCCAGCATTTT. Residues: CASSRIPGQPQHF.

The chain links TRBV9 to TRBJ1-2; 8 bases fit TRBD1. The germline V gene encodes CDR1 SGDLS and CDR2 YYNGEE. V shed 5 bases and J 0 bases; nucleotides not matched to a gene: 15. The CDR3 has 18 residues. The DNA for the CDR3 is TGTGCCAGCAGAGAAATACCGGGACAGGTGTCCCCTAACTATGGCTACACCTTC. It specifies CASREIPGQVSPNYGYTF.

V gene TRBV5-4 combines with J gene TRBJ2-1, with 7 bases fitting TRBD2. The V gene's germline CDR1 is SGHNT and CDR2 YYREEE (reference sequence). The CDR3 covers 18 residues. Trimming took 0 bases from V and 1 from J; bases not matched to a gene: 10. CDR3 protein: CASSLDLMGGPSYNEQFF. The CDR3 coding sequence is TGTGCCAGCAGCTTGGATCTTATGGGAGGGCCATCCTACAATGAGCAGTTCTTC.

This sequence joins TRBV27 and TRBJ2-1, with 8 bases matching TRBD2. Unmatched junction bases numbered 3, after V lost 3 bases and J lost 2 bases. From germline, CDR1 is MNHEY and CDR2 SMNVEV (reference sequence). CDR3 size: 15 residues. In DNA form, the CDR3 reads TGTGCCAGCAGTTTTCTAGCGGGTGCCTACAATGAGCAGTTCTTC. Amino acid sequence: CASSFLAGAYNEQFF.

This clone was detected only once. The DNA for the CDR3 is TGTGCCAGCAGCCAGGGCTTGGGTCTCGGATATACAACCCTTAACTATGGCTACACCTTC. It codes for CASSQGLGLGYTTLNYGYTF. J is TRBJ1-2 and V is TRBV9; D perhaps matches TRBD1 (5 bases). The V end was cut by 4 bases, the J end by 1 base, with 29 bases between. The CDR3 runs 20 residues. Germline CDR1 is SGDLS and CDR2 is YYNGEE.

This chain links TRBV19 with TRBJ1-4; possible D gene TRBD1, 6 bases. V lost 5 bases and J lost 7, with 14 bases in between. From germline, CDR1 is LNHDA and CDR2 SQIVND (reference sequence). This CDR3 is built from 14 residues. CDR3 region: CASSDRPGGEKLFF. CDR3 sequence (DNA): TGTGCCAGTAGTGACAGGCCTGGGGGTGAAAAACTGTTTTTT.

The DNA for the CDR3 is TGTGCCAGCAGCTTAGATAAGGAGACCCAGTACTTC. It is translated as CASSLDKETQYF. The V and J genes are TRBV11-3 and TRBJ2-5; D not resolved. Trimming removed 0 bases from V and 5 bases from J, with 4 bases in between. This CDR3 contains 12 residues. From germline, CDR1 is SGHNT and CDR2 YENEEA.

V usage is TRBV7-8 and J usage is TRBJ2-3, with TRBD2 matching 11 bases. The CDR3 loop spans 16 amino acids. V trimming: 2 bases; J trimming: 6 bases; junction bases outside the gene matches: 7. Germline CDR1 is SGHVS and CDR2 is FQNEAQ. CDR3 amino acids: CASSLTVAGGLDTQYF. The DNA of the CDR3 is TGTGCCAGCAGCTTAACTGTAGCGGGAGGGTTGGATACGCAGTATTTT.

V is TRBV3-1 (or the pseudogene TRBV3-2) and J is TRBJ2-1; possible D gene TRBD2, 5 bases. CDR3 length equals 15 residues. The germline V gene encodes CDR1 LGHDT and CDR2 YNNKEL (reference sequence). V was trimmed by 4 bases and J by 7 bases, leaving 17 bases between them. The CDR3 coding sequence is TGTGCCAGCAGCCCCGCGCGGTTTTCGGGGAATGAGCAGTTCTTC. This sequence encodes CASSPARFSGNEQFF.

This clone came up once. The genes are TRBV9 and TRBJ2-1, with TRBD2 matching 11 bases. Germline-derived CDR1 and CDR2 are SGDLS and YYNGEE. V dropped 3 bases and J dropped 4; count of bases not matched to a gene: 3. The CDR3 is made up of 15 amino acids. The CDR3 loop reads CASSATSGEYNEQFF. Written as DNA, the CDR3 is TGTGCCAGCAGCGCGACTAGCGGGGAGTACAATGAGCAGTTCTTC.

In this sample, this clone turned up a few times. The V and J genes are TRBV5-4 and TRBJ1-2; 8 bases align to TRBD1. Unmatched junction bases numbered 2, after V lost 2 bases and J lost 2 bases. The CDR3 contains 14 residues. CDR1 is SGHNT and CDR2 is YYREEE in the germline V gene (reference sequence). The CDR3 sequence is CASSLGTGNYGYTF. The CDR3 coding sequence is TGTGCCAGCAGCTTAGGGACAGGAAACTATGGCTACACCTTC.

The J gene is TRBJ2-7, the V gene TRBV2, with 9 bases identical to TRBD1. Germline loops: CDR1 SNHLY, CDR2 FYNNEI. CDR3 length: 14 amino acids. Trimming took 5 bases from V and 4 from J; bases not matched to a gene: 6. CDR3 loop: CASSNRDRVYEQYF. In nucleotides, the CDR3 is TGTGCCAGCAGTAACCGGGACAGGGTGTACGAGCAGTACTTC.

The V gene is TRBV28, the J gene TRBJ2-1; TRBD2 might be the D (6 bases). The CDR3 sequence is 18 residues long. Germline loops: CDR1 MDHEN, CDR2 SYDVKM. Trimming removed 1 base at V and 8 bases at J, with 24 bases between. CDR3 amino acids: CASSLFFRDKWTIHEQFF. The CDR3 nucleotides are TGTGCCAGCAGTTTATTTTTCAGGGATAAATGGACTATCCATGAGCAGTTCTTC.

The V and J genes are TRBV19 and TRBJ1-3, with D unclear. The CDR3 length is 13 residues. CDR1 is LNHDA and CDR2 is SQIVND in the germline V gene (reference sequence). The V end was cut by 7 bases, the J end by 0 bases, with 7 bases between. CDR3 nucleotide sequence: TGTGCCAGTAAGAGCCACTCTGGAAACACCATATATTTT. Translation gives CASKSHSGNTIYF. The full variable domain, its missing parts supplied by reference TRBV19 and TRBJ1-3, is DGGITQSPKYLFRKEGQNVTLSCEQNLNHDAMYWYRQDPGQGLRLIYYSQIVNDFQKGDIAEGYSVSREKKESFPLTVTSAQKNPTAFYLCASKSHSGNTIYFGEGSWLTVV.

Concerning this clone: The same CDR3 is also encoded by other DNA sequences in this sample. V gene TRBV28 combines with J gene TRBJ1-3; unclear D gene. The length of the CDR3 is 13 residues. Trimming left V 5 bases short and J 4 bases short, with 9 bases between. The germline V gene encodes CDR1 MDHEN and CDR2 SYDVKM. The CDR3 reads CASSLLQGNTIYF. The CDR3 DNA is TGTGCCAGCAGTCTGCTCCAAGGAAACACCATATATTTT. Supplemented by reference TRBV28 and TRBJ1-3, the full variable domain reads DVKVTQSSRYLVKRTGEKVFLECVQDMDHENMFWYRQDPGLGLRLIYFSYDVKMKEKGDIPEGYSVSREKKERFSLILESASTNQTSMYLCASSLLQGNTIYFGEGSWLTVV.

This clone was seen once. The gene calls are TRBV28 and TRBJ2-7; 8 bases align to TRBD1. The CDR3 contains 15 residues. Germline V gene sequence: CDR1 MDHEN, CDR2 SYDVKM. The trim removed 1 base at V and 6 bases at J, leaving 8 bases unmatched. CDR3 sequence (DNA): TGTGCCAGCAGTTTATTTGGCCAGGGGGCATTCGAGCAGTACTTC. Translating gives CASSLFGQGAFEQYF. Variable domain in full (rest from reference TRBV28 and TRBJ2-7): DVKVTQSSRYLVKRTGEKVFLECVQDMDHENMFWYRQDPGLGLRLIYFSYDVKMKEKGDIPEGYSVSREKKERFSLILESASTNQTSMYLCASSLFGQGAFEQYFGPGTRLTVT.

This rearrangement joins TRBV10-1 to TRBJ2-5, with a possible D match to TRBD2 (6 bases). The CDR3 is 13 residues long. CDR1 and CDR2 from the germline V gene are WNHNN and SYGVQD (reference sequence). With 2 bases removed from V and 7 bases from J, the gap between germline ends came to 11 bases. This CDR3 reads CASSEGLGGTQYF. For the CDR3, the DNA is TGCGCCAGCAGTGAGGGCCTCGGGGGGACCCAGTACTTC.

The rearrangement joins TRBV30 to TRBJ1-3, with no clear D. Germline V gene lookup returns CDR1 GTSNPN and CDR2 SVGIG (reference sequence). CDR3 length: 13 amino acids. Trimming pared 3 bases from V and 2 bases from J, leaving 8 bases between. The CDR3 spells CAWSRNTGNTIYF. Here the CDR3 DNA reads TGTGCCTGGAGCAGGAATACTGGAAACACCATATATTTT.

V and J are TRBV19 and TRBJ1-2; 7 bases are a match to TRBD1. Germline V gene sequence: CDR1 LNHDA, CDR2 SQIVND (reference sequence). Germline trimming cut 9 bases from V and 0 bases from J; bases unmatched to any gene: 7. The CDR3 runs 14 residues. CDR3 protein: CASSGTAANYGYTF. Here the CDR3 DNA reads TGTGCCAGCTCAGGGACAGCAGCTAACTATGGCTACACCTTC.

Points on this clone: This same CDR3 is encoded by further DNA sequences in the sample. This chain uses TRBV24-1 with TRBJ1-1; the D gene is possibly TRBD1 (6 bases). This CDR3 contains 14 residues. Trimming left V 5 bases short and J 2 bases short, with 11 bases between. Germline values: CDR1 KGHDR, CDR2 SFDVKD. The CDR3 bases are TGTGCCACCAGTGGGTCGGGGGCAAACACTGAAGCTTTCTTT. Protein product: CATSGSGANTEAFF.

V and J are TRBV5-1 and TRBJ1-1, with D unclear. This CDR3 is built from 14 residues. The germline CDR1 and CDR2 sequences are SGHRS and YFSETQ. With 0 bases removed from V and 2 bases from J, the gap between germline ends came to 8 bases. The CDR3 coding sequence is TGCGCCAGCAGCTTGGAAGTCCGAAACACTGAAGCTTTCTTT. Translated, it gives CASSLEVRNTEAFF.

The chain uses TRBV5-4 and TRBJ2-6, with a tentative D call TRBD1 (6 bases). The germline V gene encodes CDR1 SGHNT and CDR2 YYREEE (reference sequence). Trimming removed 0 bases from V and 0 bases from J, with 7 bases in between. This CDR3 has 16 residues. The CDR3 is CASSLAGVSGANVLTF. As DNA, the CDR3 is TGTGCCAGCAGCTTGGCAGGGGTCTCTGGGGCCAACGTCCTGACTTTC.

The V and J genes are TRBV5-6 and TRBJ2-5; the match to TRBD1 covers 8 bases. V trimming: 0 bases; J trimming: 5 bases; junction bases outside the gene matches: 0. Germline V gene sequence: CDR1 SGHDT, CDR2 YYEEEE. The CDR3 runs to 13 residues. In nucleotides, the CDR3 is TGTGCCAGCAGCTTGGGGACAGGGGAGACCCAGTACTTC. This sequence encodes CASSLGTGETQYF.

The chain recombines TRBV19 with TRBJ1-1; D remains ambiguous. The length of the CDR3 is 15 residues. The germline CDR1 and CDR2 sequences are LNHDA and SQIVND (reference sequence). Trimming took off 6 bases at V and 1 base at J, with 15 bases between the two ends. The CDR3 region is CASSLTGSTNTEAFF. The CDR3 DNA follows: TGTGCCAGTAGCCTAACCGGGAGCACGAACACTGAAGCTTTCTTT.

This sequence joins TRBV12-5 and TRBJ1-4; possibly TRBD1 for D (6 bases). V lost 6 bases and J 6 bases, leaving 14 bases between the germline ends. There are 14 residues in the CDR3. Germline CDR1 LGHNT, CDR2 FRNRAP. CDR3 amino acids: CASGPGAADEKLFF. CDR3 nucleotide sequence: TGTGCTAGTGGCCCAGGGGCAGCGGATGAAAAACTGTTTTTT. Drawing the rest from reference TRBV12-5 and TRBJ1-4, the complete variable domain is DARVTQTPRHKVTEMGQEVTMRCQPILGHNTVFWYRQTMMQGLELLAYFRNRAPLDDSGMPKDRFSAEMPDATLATLKIQPSEPRDSAVYFCASGPGAADEKLFFGSGTQLSVL.

The rearrangement uses TRBV28 and TRBJ2-2, with 11 nucleotides matching TRBD2. The CDR3 consists of 20 residues. The V segment lost 3 bases and the J segment 2 bases; nucleotides outside the gene matches: 14. Looked up from germline, CDR1 is MDHEN and CDR2 is SYDVKM. The CDR3 reads CASSFHNRLAGSSNTGELFF. As DNA, the CDR3 is TGTGCCAGCAGTTTCCATAATCGACTAGCGGGATCCTCTAACACCGGGGAGCTGTTTTTT.